This TCR beta chain was sequenced during a study of immune heterogeneity within non-small cell lung tumors. For each sample, template was roughly 640 ng of bulk tumor genomic DNA. Surgeons took several biopsies per primary tumor, spaced far apart, during surgery. Curative surgical treatment was performed in patients who had newly diagnosed, untreated non-small cell lung cancer. Overall study results and limits: There were identical dominant CDR3 beta clonotypes recurring across tumor sites within a patient, together with site-unique high-frequency clones.

The TCR beta CDR3 region was amplified by multiplex PCR employing 32 V and 13 J primers. From the multiplex PCR reads, TCRdb called clonotypes with MiXCR, one entry per CDR3 protein. In the table there are approximately 15,000 distinct CDR3 sequences, about 30% of which are singletons. This clonotype is medium-sized (0.01 to 0.1%). Its antigen is currently unknown. Source material: lung tumor tissue. This sequence originates from a man aged 35-49 years with non-small cell lung cancer.

The CDR3 DNA reads as TGTGCCAGCAGTCTAGGGTTTAGGACAGATACGCAGTATTTT. It encodes CASSLGFRTDTQYF. The V and J genes are TRBV2 and TRBJ2-3; no reliable D call. This CDR3 is 14 amino acids long. Trimming stripped 5 bases from V and 3 bases from J, with 12 bases between. CDR1 and CDR2 from the germline V gene are SNHLY and FYNNEI.